This TCR beta chain derives from a study of spatial heterogeneity in lung cancer. For the study at large: More than 9.5 raw reads, on average, carried each unique TCR and UMI combination.

Remarks on this clonotype: This clone may be a read error of a much larger clone one base away.

Germline V lookup: CDR1 MNHEY, CDR2 SVGAGI. CDR3 length: 15 amino acids. Stated time point: sample taken at primary tumor resection. Unsorted whole RNA of tumor, nontumor lung or frozen PBMC was sequenced. A distinct unique molecular identifier was carried by each TCR cDNA molecule. MiXCR, run by TCRdb on the 5' RACE reads, gives a single entry per CDR3 protein. Of approximately 5,200 distinct CDR3 sequences detected, around 3.1% appear once; the ten largest clones hold about 24%. Sequenced material: normal lung tissue next to the tumor, taken at surgery. The source of this sequence is a male donor with early-stage non-small cell lung cancer. The chain links TRBV6-5 to TRBJ2-2; 7 bases line up with TRBD1. The CDR3 bases are TGTGCCAGCAGTAGGACAGGCCTGTACACCGGGGAGCCGTTTTTT. This translates into CASSRTGLYTGEPFF.